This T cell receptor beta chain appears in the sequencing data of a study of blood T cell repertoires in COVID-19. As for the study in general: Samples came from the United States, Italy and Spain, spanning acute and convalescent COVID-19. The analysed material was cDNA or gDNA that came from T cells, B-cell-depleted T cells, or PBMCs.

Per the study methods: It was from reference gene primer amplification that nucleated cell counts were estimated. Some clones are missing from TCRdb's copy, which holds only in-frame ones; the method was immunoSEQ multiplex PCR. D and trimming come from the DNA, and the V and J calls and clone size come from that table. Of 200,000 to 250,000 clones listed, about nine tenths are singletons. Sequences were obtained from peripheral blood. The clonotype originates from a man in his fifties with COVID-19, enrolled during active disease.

This chain's CDR3 is CASSPQWAILTDTQYF. For the CDR3, the DNA is TGTGCCAGCAGTCCCCAGTGGGCTATCTTAACGGATACGCAGTATTTT. This sequence joins TRBV6-2 or TRBV6-3 and TRBJ2-3; unclear D gene. Germline values: CDR1 MNHEY, CDR2 SVGEGT. Between the trimmed V and J ends, which lost 5 bases and 6 bases, there was a span of 21 bases. This CDR3 spans 16 amino acids.